A single sample gave rise to the 10 T cell receptor beta chains below, sequenced in a study of T-cell reconstitution after alpha-beta-depleted transplantation in children. Unique molecular identifiers were used in preparing the TCRbeta library. One entry per CDR3 protein, called by TCRdb with MiXCR from the PCR reads. In the table there are 300,000 to 400,000 distinct CDR3 sequences, about 14% of which are singletons. Sequencing was performed on PBMCs, taken from the stem cell graft. The receptors come from a human donor who donated a stem cell graft to a child with Fanconi anemia.

With regard to this clonotype: One base away lies a much larger clone, so this may be a sequencing read error. The rearrangement links TRBV12-3 or TRBV12-4 to TRBJ1-5; possible D gene TRBD1, 6 bases. The CDR3 extends over 14 amino acids. The CDR3 sequence is CVSNLGARNQPQHF. In DNA, the CDR3 is TGTGTCAGCAACTTGGGGGCGCGGAATCAGCCCCAGCATTTT.

This clonotype was seen a few times. The chain has TRBV4-3 and TRBJ2-2, with D perhaps matching TRBD2 (6 bases). Germline CDR1 reads LGHNA; CDR2 reads YSLEER. Trimming pared 3 bases from V and 1 base from J, leaving 9 bases between. This CDR3 is built from 15 residues. The CDR3 nucleotides read TGCGCCAGCAGCCACGTCGGGGGGAACACCGGGGAGCTGTTTTTT. It translates to CASSHVGGNTGELFF.

The CDR3 here is CASSQEASGTDTQYF. The CDR3 bases are TGCGCCAGCAGCCAAGAGGCTAGCGGGACAGATACGCAGTATTTT. V usage is TRBV4-3 and J usage is TRBJ2-3; 8 nucleotides agree with TRBD2. Germline V CDR1 and CDR2: LGHNA, YSLEER. V lost 0 bases to trimming and J lost 3 bases; unmatched junction nucleotides: 2. The CDR3 is 15 amino acids.

This clonotype was picked up a small number of times. This chain connects TRBV5-5 to TRBJ2-1; 7 bases agree with TRBD1. The junction had 12 bases not matched to a gene; V was cut back by 3 bases and J by 9 bases. The CDR3 is 15 residues long. CDR1 is SGHKS, CDR2 YYEKEE, per germline (reference sequence). CDR3 amino acids: CASSWPGQPQGEQFF. CDR3 sequence (DNA): TGTGCCAGCAGCTGGCCGGGACAGCCCCAGGGTGAGCAGTTCTTC. Full variable domain (rest looked up from reference TRBV5-5 and TRBJ2-1): DAGVTQSPTHLIKTRGQQVTLRCSPISGHKSVSWYQQVLGQGPQFIFQYYEKEERGRGNFPDRFSARQFPNYSSELNVNALLLGDSALYLCASSWPGQPQGEQFFGPGTRLTVL.

The CDR3 nucleotides read TGTGCCAGCAGCTTAGGGAAGACAGGGGATTACGACACTGAAGCTTTCTTT. It is translated as CASSLGKTGDYDTEAFF. The J gene is TRBJ1-1, the V gene TRBV7-9; 8 bases agree with TRBD1. This CDR3 spans 17 amino acids. With V trimmed by 1 base and J by 3 bases, 10 bases remained unmatched. Looked up from germline, CDR1 is SEHNR and CDR2 is FQNEAQ (reference sequence). The variable domain in full, with the rest retrieved from reference TRBV7-9 and TRBJ1-1, is DTGVSQNPRHKITKRGQNVTFRCDPISEHNRLYWYRQTLGQGPEFLTYFQNEAQLEKSRLLSDRFSAERPKGSFSTLEIQRTEQGDSAMYLCASSLGKTGDYDTEAFFGQGTRLTVV.

This sequence joins TRBV20-1 and TRBJ1-2, with D perhaps TRBD1 (6 bases). This CDR3 has 12 residues. Trimming took 1 base from V and 7 from J, leaving 10 bases between them. Germline assignment: CDR1 DFQATT and CDR2 SNEGSKA (reference sequence). The CDR3 nucleotides are TGCAGTGCTAGAGGGGGCAGGGGTGGCTACACCTTC. Its protein product is CSARGGRGGYTF.

This clonotype appeared many times. V gene TRBV7-4 combines with J gene TRBJ2-7, with 7 bases lining up with TRBD1. The V and J ends lost 3 bases and 9 bases, in that order; junction bases with no gene match: 20. In germline, CDR1 is SGHVT, CDR2 SQSDAQ. The CDR3 extends over 17 amino acids. The CDR3 here is CASSFSSQGKNRIGQYF. CDR3 coding DNA: TGTGCCAGCAGCTTTTCTTCACAGGGGAAGAATCGAATCGGGCAGTACTTC.

On this clonotype: A junction boundary mismatches the germline segment, possibly from a read error. The CDR3 region is CASGLSGGNPDF. The CDR3 DNA reads TGTGCTAGTGGTTTGTCGGGGGGCAACCCCGACTTC. The genes are TRBV12-5 and TRBJ1-2; D perhaps matches TRBD1 (6 bases). CDR1 and CDR2 from the germline V gene are LGHNT and FRNRAP. The length of the CDR3 is 12 residues.

This clonotype was counted ten times or more. The CDR3 DNA follows: TGTGCCAGCAGTTCTAGCGGAGGGACCGGGGAGCTGTTTTTT. Protein: CASSSSGGTGELFF. The rearrangement uses TRBV12-3 or TRBV12-4 and TRBJ2-2; 7 nucleotides agree with TRBD2. The CDR3 covers 14 residues. Trimming took 4 bases from V and 5 from J; bases not matched to a gene: 4.

This clonotype came up a few times. The chain couples TRBV6-1 to TRBJ2-6, with D unresolved. Germline lookup yields CDR1 MNHNS and CDR2 SASEGT. The CDR3 spans 16 residues. Trimming left V 6 bases short and J 0 bases short, with 12 bases between. The CDR3: CASRSDSPSGANVLTF. As DNA, the CDR3 is TGTGCCAGCAGATCCGATTCGCCCTCTGGGGCCAACGTCCTGACTTTC.